This T cell receptor beta chain was sequenced for a study of blood T cell repertoires in COVID-19. Study in general: Samples taken during acute and convalescent COVID-19 were collected in the United States, Italy and Spain. In each case, the material was cDNA or gDNA derived from T cells, B-cell-depleted T cells, or PBMCs.

Trimming cost V 6 bases and J 0 bases; bases outside gene matches: 5. The CDR3 totals 16 residues. CDR1 and CDR2 (germline): MNHEY, SMNVEV (reference sequence). Original data processing: Amplified reference gene primers provided the basis for estimating nucleated cell counts. Data came from immunoSEQ multiplex PCR; TCRdb stores just in-frame clones and leaves some out. The V and J calls and the clone size are those of that table, but D and trimming were determined from the DNA. This table has roughly 330,000 clones, 70% to 90% appearing once. The V gene is TRBV27, the J gene TRBJ2-2; TRBD2 matches at 9 bases. This TCR was sampled from a man between 18 and 29 years old who had recovered from COVID-19. Material: peripheral blood. In nucleotides, the CDR3 is TGTGCCAGCAGCGGGACTAGCCTAGCGAACACCGGGGAGCTGTTTTTT. It yields the protein CASSGTSLANTGELFF.